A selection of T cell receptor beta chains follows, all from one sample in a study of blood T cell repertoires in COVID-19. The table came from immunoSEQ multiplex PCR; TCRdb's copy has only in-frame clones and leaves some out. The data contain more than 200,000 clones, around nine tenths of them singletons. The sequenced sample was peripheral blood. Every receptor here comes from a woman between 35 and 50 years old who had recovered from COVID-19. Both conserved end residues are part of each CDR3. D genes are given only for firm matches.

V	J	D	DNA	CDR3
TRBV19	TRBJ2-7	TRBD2	TGTGCCAGTAGTATACTAGCGGAGGGGACCTACGAGCAGTACTTC	CASSILAEGTYEQYF
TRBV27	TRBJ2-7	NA	TGTGCCAGCAGTTTTGGCAGGAAGACCTACGAGCAGTACTTC	CASSFGRKTYEQYF
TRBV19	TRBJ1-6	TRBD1	TGTGCCAGTAGGCCGGGACAGGGAAGTTCACCCCTCCACTTT	CASRPGQGSSPLHF
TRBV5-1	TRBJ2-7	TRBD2	TGCGCCAGCAGCTCACTATTCGCTAGCGGGAGTTACGAGCAGTACTTC	CASSSLFASGSYEQYF
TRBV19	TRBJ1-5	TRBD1	TGTGCCAGTAGTATAACCTACAGGGGGCATCAGCCCCAGCATTTT	CASSITYRGHQPQHF
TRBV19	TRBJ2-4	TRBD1	TGTGCCAGTAGCGCAGGGGGCTCTGGAAACATTCAGTACTTC	CASSAGGSGNIQYF
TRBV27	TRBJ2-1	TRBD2	TGTGCCAGCAGTCGACTAGCGGGAGTCTACAATGAGCAGTTCTTC	CASSRLAGVYNEQFF
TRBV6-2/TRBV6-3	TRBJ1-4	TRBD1	TGTGCCAGCAGTTACGGCCCGGACAGGGGGAATGAAAAACTGTTTTTT	CASSYGPDRGNEKLFF
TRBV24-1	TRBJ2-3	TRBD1	TGTGCCACCAGTGATTTGGGGACAGCAAGCACAGATACGCAGTATTTT	CATSDLGTASTDTQYF
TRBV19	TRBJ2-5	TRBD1	TGTGCCAGTAGCCAGATGAAGGGGGCCCAAGAGACCCAGTACTTC	CASSQMKGAQETQYF
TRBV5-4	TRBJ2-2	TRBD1	TGTGCCAGCAGCTTGCGGGACAGGGTGACCGGGGAGCTGTTTTTT	CASSLRDRVTGELFF
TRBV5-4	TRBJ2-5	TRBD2	TGTGCCAGCAGCTCGCGCGGGACTAGCGGGGGGGTCCGGTACTTC	CASSSRGTSGGVRYF
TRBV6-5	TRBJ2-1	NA	TGTGCCACCCAGGGAAGTTACAATGAGCAGTTCTTC	CATQGSYNEQFF
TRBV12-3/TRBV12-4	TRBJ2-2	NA	TGTGCCAGCACCTTATCGGGCGGGGAGCTGTTTTTT	CASTLSGGELFF
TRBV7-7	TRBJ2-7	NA	TGTGCTAGCAGCCGAACCGCTACAGGGAGCTACGAGCAGTACTTC	CASSRTATGSYEQYF
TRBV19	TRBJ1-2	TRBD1	TGTGCCAGTAGACGGGACAGGGGGCGGGGAGGCTACACCTTC	CASRRDRGRGGYTF
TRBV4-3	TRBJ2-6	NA	TGCGCCAGCAGTTCCCGCGGGGCTGGGGCCAACGTCCTGACTTTC	CASSSRGAGANVLTF
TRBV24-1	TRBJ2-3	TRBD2	TGTGCCACCAGTGATTATAGCGGGGGGCGCACAGATACGCAGTATTTT	CATSDYSGGRTDTQYF